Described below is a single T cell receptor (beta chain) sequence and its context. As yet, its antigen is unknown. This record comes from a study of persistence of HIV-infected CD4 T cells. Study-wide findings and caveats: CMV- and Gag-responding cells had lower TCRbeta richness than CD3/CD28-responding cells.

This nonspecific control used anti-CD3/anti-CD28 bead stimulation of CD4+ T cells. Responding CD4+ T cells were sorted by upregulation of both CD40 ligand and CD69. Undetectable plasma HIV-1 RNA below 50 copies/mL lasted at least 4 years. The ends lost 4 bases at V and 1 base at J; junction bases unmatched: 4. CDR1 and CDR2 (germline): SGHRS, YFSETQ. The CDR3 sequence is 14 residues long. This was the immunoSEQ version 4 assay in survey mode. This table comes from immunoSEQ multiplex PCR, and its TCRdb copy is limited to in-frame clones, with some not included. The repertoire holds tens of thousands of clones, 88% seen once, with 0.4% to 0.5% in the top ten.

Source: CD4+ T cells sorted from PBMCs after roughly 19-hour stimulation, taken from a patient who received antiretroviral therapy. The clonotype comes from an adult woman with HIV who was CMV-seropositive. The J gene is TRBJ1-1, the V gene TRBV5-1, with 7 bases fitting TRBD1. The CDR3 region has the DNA TGCGCCAGCAGCCCGGGACAGACGAACACTGAAGCTTTCTTT. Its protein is CASSPGQTNTEAFF.